A single T cell receptor (beta chain) is shown here with its context. Its antigen remains unidentified. This sample stems from a study of shared clonotypes between healthy human individuals. Study-level background: Each donor's CD8 memory used one plate, CD8 naive two, each CD4 subset three.

Overall study findings and caveats: Measured sharing among donors was expected to vary with sequencing depth.

The CDR3 runs 15 residues. Germline CDR1 GTSNPN, CDR2 SVGIG (reference sequence). J was trimmed by 0 bases and V by 3 bases; bases with no gene match: 4. For every subset, genomic DNA was evenly distributed across several immunoSEQ plates. The DNA input per sorted-subset replicate PCR was approximately 210 ng, corresponding to around 30,000 T cell genomes. The method was immunoSEQ multiplex PCR; TCRdb's version includes in-frame clones alone and lacks a portion of them. The table includes 800,000 to 1,200,000 clones, around 78% detected once. Sequenced input: memory CD4+ T cells from PBMCs. Subset: CD45RA-negative fraction. The clonotype comes from a man younger than 35 in good health. Some clones in this sample may be carry-over from other donors' samples. V is TRBV30 and J is TRBJ2-3; 9 bases fit TRBD2. The CDR3 DNA reads as TGTGCCTGGAGGCGGGAGGGTACTAGCACAGATACGCAGTATTTT. It is translated as CAWRREGTSTDTQYF.